The source of this TCR beta chain is a study of cytomegalovirus exposure and HLA in healthy donors. The CDR3 is 12 amino acids. V lost 0 bases and J lost 6, with 7 bases in between. The germline V gene has CDR1 SGHRS and CDR2 YFSETQ. It was with 60 Vbeta and 13 Jbeta primers that the PCR ran. The protocol was immunoSEQ multiplex PCR, while the TCRdb copy is restricted to in-frame clones and leaves out a portion. This table has 130,000 or so clones, around four fifths appearing once. Material for sequencing was PBMCs. This TCR was sampled from a woman between 40 and 55 years old in good health and CMV-seropositive. The chain recombines TRBV5-1 with TRBJ2-7, with D unresolved. CDR3 protein: CASSLVPLEQYF. CDR3 DNA: TGCGCCAGCAGCTTGGTCCCTCTCGAGCAGTACTTC.